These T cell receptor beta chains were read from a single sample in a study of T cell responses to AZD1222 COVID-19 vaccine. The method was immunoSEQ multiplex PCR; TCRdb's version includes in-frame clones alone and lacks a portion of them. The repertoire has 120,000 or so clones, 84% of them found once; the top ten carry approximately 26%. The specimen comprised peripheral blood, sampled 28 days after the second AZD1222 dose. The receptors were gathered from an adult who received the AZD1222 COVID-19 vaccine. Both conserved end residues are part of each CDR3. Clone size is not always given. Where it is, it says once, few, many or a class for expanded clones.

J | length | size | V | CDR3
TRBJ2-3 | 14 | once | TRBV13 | CASQITGGTDTQYF
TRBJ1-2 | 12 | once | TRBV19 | CASTGSDYGYTF
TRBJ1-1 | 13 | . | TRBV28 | CASSWGINTEAFF
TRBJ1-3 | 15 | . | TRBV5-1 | CASSLRGTGGNTIYF
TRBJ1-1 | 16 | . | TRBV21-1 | CASSKEVGGDGTEAFF
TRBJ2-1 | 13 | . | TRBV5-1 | CASSLLGDNEQFF
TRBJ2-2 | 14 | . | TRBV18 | CASSPPVSVGELFF
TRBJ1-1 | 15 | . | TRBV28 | CASSLASRDHTEAFF
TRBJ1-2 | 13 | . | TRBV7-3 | CASSLTQGYGYTF
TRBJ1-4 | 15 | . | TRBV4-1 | CASSQGQGINEKLFF
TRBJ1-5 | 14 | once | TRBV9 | CASSVEAGNQPQHF
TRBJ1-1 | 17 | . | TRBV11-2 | CASSSVRWRGRTSMVFF
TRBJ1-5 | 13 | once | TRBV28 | CAIQQNSNQPQHF
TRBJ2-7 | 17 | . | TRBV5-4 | CASSSRKGQGGTYEQYF
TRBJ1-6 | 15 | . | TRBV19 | CASSIEARRNSPLHF
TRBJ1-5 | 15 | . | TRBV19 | CASSINRGLYQPQHF
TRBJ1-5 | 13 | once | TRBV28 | CASRGGVWQPQHF
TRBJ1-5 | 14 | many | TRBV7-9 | CASTGGRGNQPQHF
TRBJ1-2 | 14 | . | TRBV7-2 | CASSVGWDRQSYTF
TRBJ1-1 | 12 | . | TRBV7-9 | CASSPGAGEAFF
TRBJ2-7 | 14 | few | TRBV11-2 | CASSTGTGGAEQYF
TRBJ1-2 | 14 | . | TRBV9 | CASTGQGASNGYTF
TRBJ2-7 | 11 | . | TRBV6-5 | CATTFPYEQYF
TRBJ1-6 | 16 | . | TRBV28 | CASRTPGQGDNSPLHF